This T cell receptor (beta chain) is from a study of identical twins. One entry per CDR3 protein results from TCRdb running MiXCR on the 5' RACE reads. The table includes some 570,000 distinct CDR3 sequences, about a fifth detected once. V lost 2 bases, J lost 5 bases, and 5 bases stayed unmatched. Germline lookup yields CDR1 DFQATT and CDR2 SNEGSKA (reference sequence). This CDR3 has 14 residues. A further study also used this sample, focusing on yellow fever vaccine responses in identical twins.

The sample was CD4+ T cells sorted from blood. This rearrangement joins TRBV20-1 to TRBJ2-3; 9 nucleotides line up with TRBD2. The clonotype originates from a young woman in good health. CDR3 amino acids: CSARSGGRGDTQYF. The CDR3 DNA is TGCAGTGCTAGATCTGGCGGGAGGGGAGATACGCAGTATTTT.